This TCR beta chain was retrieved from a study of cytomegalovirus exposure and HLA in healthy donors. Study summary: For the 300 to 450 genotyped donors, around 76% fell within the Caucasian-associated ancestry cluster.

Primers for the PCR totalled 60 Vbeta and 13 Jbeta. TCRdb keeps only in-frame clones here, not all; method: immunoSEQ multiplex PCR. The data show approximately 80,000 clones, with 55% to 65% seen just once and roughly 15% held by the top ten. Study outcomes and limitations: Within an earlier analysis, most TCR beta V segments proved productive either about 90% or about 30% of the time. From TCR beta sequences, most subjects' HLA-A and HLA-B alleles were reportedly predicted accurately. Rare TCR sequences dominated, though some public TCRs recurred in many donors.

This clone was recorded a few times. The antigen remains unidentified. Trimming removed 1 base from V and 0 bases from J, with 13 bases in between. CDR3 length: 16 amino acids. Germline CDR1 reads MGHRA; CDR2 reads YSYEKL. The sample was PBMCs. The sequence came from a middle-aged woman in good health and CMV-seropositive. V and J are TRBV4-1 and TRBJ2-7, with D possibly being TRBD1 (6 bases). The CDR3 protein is CASSQGMDRYSYEQYF. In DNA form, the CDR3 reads TGCGCCAGCAGCCAAGGGATGGACAGATACTCCTACGAGCAGTACTTC.